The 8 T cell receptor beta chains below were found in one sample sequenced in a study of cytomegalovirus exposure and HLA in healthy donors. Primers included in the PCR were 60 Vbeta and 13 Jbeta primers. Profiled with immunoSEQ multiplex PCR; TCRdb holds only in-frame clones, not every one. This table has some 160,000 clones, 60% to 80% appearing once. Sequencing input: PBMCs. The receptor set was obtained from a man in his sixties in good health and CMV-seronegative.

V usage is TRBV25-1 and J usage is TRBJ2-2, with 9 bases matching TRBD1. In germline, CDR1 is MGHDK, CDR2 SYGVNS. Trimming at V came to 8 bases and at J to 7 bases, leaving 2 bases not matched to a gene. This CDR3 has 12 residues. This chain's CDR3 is CASRTGVGELFF. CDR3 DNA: TGTGCCAGCCGGACAGGGGTCGGGGAGCTGTTTTTT.

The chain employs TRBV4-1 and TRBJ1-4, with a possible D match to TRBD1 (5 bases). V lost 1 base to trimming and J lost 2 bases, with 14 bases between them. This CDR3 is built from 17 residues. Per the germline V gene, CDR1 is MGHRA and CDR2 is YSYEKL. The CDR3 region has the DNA TGCGCCAGCAGCCAAGGCTCGTGGGCAGGGACTAATGAAAAACTGTTTTTT. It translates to CASSQGSWAGTNEKLFF.

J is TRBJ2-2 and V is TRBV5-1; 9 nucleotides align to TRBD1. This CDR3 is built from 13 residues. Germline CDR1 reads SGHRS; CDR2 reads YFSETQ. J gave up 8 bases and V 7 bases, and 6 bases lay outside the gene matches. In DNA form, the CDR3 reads TGCGCCAGCGGGGACAGGGCAGGAGGGGAGCTGTTTTTT. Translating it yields CASGDRAGGELFF.

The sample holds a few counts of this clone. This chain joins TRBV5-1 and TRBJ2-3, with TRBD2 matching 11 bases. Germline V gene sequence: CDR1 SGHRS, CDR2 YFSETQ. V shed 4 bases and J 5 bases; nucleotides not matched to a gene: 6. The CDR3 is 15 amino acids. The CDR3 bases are TGCGCCAGCAGCCCTAGCGGGGGGAGAGAAGATACGCAGTATTTT. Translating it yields CASSPSGGREDTQYF.

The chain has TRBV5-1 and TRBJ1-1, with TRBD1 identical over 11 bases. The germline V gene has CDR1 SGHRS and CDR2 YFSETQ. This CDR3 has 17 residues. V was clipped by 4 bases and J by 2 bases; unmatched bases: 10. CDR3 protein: CASSVTGTGGYNTEAFF. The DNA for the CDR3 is TGCGCCAGCAGCGTAACCGGGACAGGGGGTTATAACACTGAAGCTTTCTTT.

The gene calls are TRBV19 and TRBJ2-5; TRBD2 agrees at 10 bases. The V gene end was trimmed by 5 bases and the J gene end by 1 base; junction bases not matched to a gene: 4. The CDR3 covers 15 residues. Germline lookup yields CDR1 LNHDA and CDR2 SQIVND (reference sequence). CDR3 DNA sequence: TGTGCCAGTAGTCGGACTAGCGGAGTCCAAGAGACCCAGTACTTC. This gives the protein CASSRTSGVQETQYF. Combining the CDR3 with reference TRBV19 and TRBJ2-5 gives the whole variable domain DGGITQSPKYLFRKEGQNVTLSCEQNLNHDAMYWYRQDPGQGLRLIYYSQIVNDFQKGDIAEGYSVSREKKESFPLTVTSAQKNPTAFYLCASSRTSGVQETQYFGPGTRLLVL.

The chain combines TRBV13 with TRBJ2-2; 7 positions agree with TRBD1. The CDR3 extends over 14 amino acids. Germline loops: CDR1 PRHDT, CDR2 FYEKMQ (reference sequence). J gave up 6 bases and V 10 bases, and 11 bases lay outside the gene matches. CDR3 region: CATGDRARSGELFF. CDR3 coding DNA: TGTGCCACCGGGGACAGAGCACGTTCCGGGGAGCTGTTTTTT.

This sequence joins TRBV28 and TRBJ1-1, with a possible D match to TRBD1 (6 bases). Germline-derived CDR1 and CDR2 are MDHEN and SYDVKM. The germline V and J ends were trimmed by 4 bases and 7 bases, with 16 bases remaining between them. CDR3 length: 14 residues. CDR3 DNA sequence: TGTGCCAGCAGTTCTCCCACGGGGGGCAGTGAAGCTTTCTTT. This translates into CASSSPTGGSEAFF. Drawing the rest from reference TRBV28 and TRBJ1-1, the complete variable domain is DVKVTQSSRYLVKRTGEKVFLECVQDMDHENMFWYRQDPGLGLRLIYFSYDVKMKEKGDIPEGYSVSREKKERFSLILESASTNQTSMYLCASSSPTGGSEAFFGQGTRLTVV.